Following are 2 T cell receptor beta chains from one sample sequenced in a study of tumor-infiltrating lymphocytes in primary liver carcinoma. Germline DNA was extracted too, while blood RNA derived from unsorted whole blood. A constant-region primer primed TCR beta cDNA synthesis from roughly 520 ng of total RNA. What produced the TCR beta libraries was three nested multiplex PCR rounds using slightly modified ARM-PCR. PCR rounds one and two used TRBV1-TRBV30 forward primers with a C-beta reverse primer for approximately 10 cycles each. TCRdb itself ran the multiplex PCR reads through MiXCR, one entry per CDR3 protein. Of more than 150,000 distinct CDR3 sequences in the sample, 50% to 75% were seen once. Sequencing was carried out using peripheral blood. The receptors here all came from a man between 35 and 55 years old with primary liver carcinoma and hepatitis B virus infection.

In regard to this clonotype: One end of the junction varies from germline; a read error may be responsible. The V gene is TRBV11-2, the J gene TRBJ2-1, with D perhaps matching TRBD1 or TRBD2 (6 bases each). CDR1 and CDR2 (germline): SGHAT, FQNNGV. The CDR3 has 15 amino acids. The CDR3 spells CTSSLLGGFGNEQFF. CDR3 nucleotides: TGTACCAGCAGCTTGCTAGGGGGGTTTGGCAATGAGCAGTTCTTC.

The gene calls are TRBV5-6 and TRBJ2-3; D unresolved. Per germline, CDR1 SGHDT and CDR2 YYEEEE. Trimming pared 6 bases from V and 1 base from J, leaving 18 bases between. The CDR3 is 16 amino acids. The CDR3, as DNA: TGTGCCAGCACCCCTAGTTGGCGTGAGCGCACAGATACGCAGTATTTT. Amino acids: CASTPSWRERTDTQYF.